Following are 24 T cell receptor beta chains from one sample sequenced in a study of OX40 agonist ivuxolimab in advanced cancers. Method: immunoSEQ multiplex PCR; TCRdb's copy keeps in-frame clones and lacks some. The top ten hold approximately 7% of the sample, which has roughly 83,000 clones, roughly 83% seen once. The sample consisted of CD4+ or CD8+ T cells sorted from blood, taken in a trial of the OX40 agonist ivuxolimab. These receptors all stem from an adult with an advanced solid tumor such as melanoma, head and neck, liver or kidney cancer.

The table lists this clone with a few counts. Here the CDR3 reads CSVERDRGRTF. As DNA, the CDR3 is TGCAGCGTTGAACGGGACAGGGGGCGCACCTTC. V and J are TRBV29-1 and TRBJ1-2, with 12 bases matching TRBD1. J was trimmed by 13 bases and V by 2 bases; bases with no gene match: 2. Per germline, CDR1 SQVTM and CDR2 ANQGSEA. The CDR3 is made up of 11 amino acids.

Concerning this clone itself: The sample carries other DNA sequences with the same CDR3. The chain combines TRBV27 with TRBJ2-2, with D possibly TRBD2 on 6 matching bases. This CDR3 is 14 amino acids long. Germline V gene lookup returns CDR1 MNHEY and CDR2 SMNVEV (reference sequence). Trimming pared 3 bases from V and 2 bases from J, leaving 7 bases between. The CDR3 coding sequence is TGTGCCAGCAGTTTCGGGGGTAACACCGGGGAGCTGTTTTTT. Translation: CASSFGGNTGELFF.

CDR3 nucleotide sequence: TGTGCCAGCAGCCTATACGGGACTAACTATGGCTACACCTTC. Protein: CASSLYGTNYGYTF. This sequence joins TRBV6-5 and TRBJ1-2, with unresolved D. The CDR3 runs to 14 residues. CDR1 is MNHEY and CDR2 is SVGAGI in the germline V gene. Trimming stripped 6 bases from V and 0 bases from J, with 11 bases between.

This chain connects TRBV29-1 to TRBJ1-1, with D hard to call. The length of the CDR3 is 13 residues. Between the trimmed V and J ends, which lost 5 bases and 1 base, there was a span of 11 bases. Germline V gene lookup returns CDR1 SQVTM and CDR2 ANQGSEA. The chain's CDR3 is CSVRRTRNTEAFF. CDR3 DNA: TGCAGCGTTCGACGGACCCGGAACACTGAAGCTTTCTTT. Supplemented by reference TRBV29-1 and TRBJ1-1, the full variable domain reads SAVISQKPSRDICQRGTSLTIQCQVDSQVTMMFWYRQQPGQSLTLIATANQGSEATYESGFVIDKFPISRPNLTFSTLTVSNMSPEDSSIYLCSVRRTRNTEAFFGQGTRLTVV.

This clone came up once. This chain connects TRBV30 to TRBJ2-6; the D gene is possibly TRBD2 (5 bases). V was cut by 7 bases and J by 0 bases, with 25 bases left in between. The CDR3 consists of 19 residues. Germline CDR1 is GTSNPN and CDR2 is SVGIG (reference sequence). CDR3 nucleotide sequence: TGTGCCTCCCCTCGAGCCGGGATTCAGGTTATCTCTGGGGCCAACGTCCTGACTTTC. It is translated as CASPRAGIQVISGANVLTF. The full variable domain, its missing parts supplied by reference TRBV30 and TRBJ2-6, is SQTIHQWPATLVQPVGSPLSLECTVEGTSNPNLYWYRQAAGRGLQLLFYSVGIGQISSEVPQNLSASRPQDRQFILSSKKLLLSDSGFYLCASPRAGIQVISGANVLTFGAGSRLTVL.

The chain employs TRBV7-3 and TRBJ2-3, with TRBD2 identical over 7 bases. This CDR3 is built from 17 residues. Losses at the gene ends were 5 bases for V and 3 bases for J; bases not matched to a gene: 14. CDR1 is SGHTA, CDR2 FQGTGA, per germline. In DNA form, the CDR3 reads TGTGCCAGCAGCACCCGAACCGGGACTACACTAACAGATACGCAGTATTTT. It yields the protein CASSTRTGTTLTDTQYF. The full variable domain, rest sourced from reference TRBV7-3 and TRBJ2-3, is GAGVSQTPSNKVTEKGKYVELRCDPISGHTALYWYRQSLGQGPEFLIYFQGTGAADDSGLPNDRFFAVRPEGSVSTLKIQRTERGDSAVYLCASSTRTGTTLTDTQYFGPGTRLTVL.

The chain couples TRBV2 to TRBJ1-1; D is uncertain. Germline V lookup: CDR1 SNHLY, CDR2 FYNNEI. Trimming removed 2 bases at V and 5 bases at J, with 9 bases between. The CDR3 contains 13 residues. The CDR3 reads CASSEQVVTEAFF. CDR3 bases: TGTGCCAGCAGTGAACAGGTAGTTACTGAAGCTTTCTTT.

In the case of this clone: Compared with germline, one end of the junction differs, possibly owing to a read error. The chain links TRBV27 to TRBJ2-7, with 10 bases identical to TRBD2. Germline V lookup: CDR1 MNHEY, CDR2 SMNVEV (reference sequence). This CDR3 region has 16 residues. CDR3 residues: CASSFRATSGSSEQYF. The CDR3 coding sequence is TGTGCCAGCAGCTTCCGGGCGACTAGCGGGTCCTCCGAGCAGTACTTC.

The CDR3 region has the DNA TGTGCCAGCAGCTTAACCCCCGGACCTAACTATGGCTACACCTTC. Its protein product is CASSLTPGPNYGYTF. The V call is TRBV7-3, the J call TRBJ1-2; no reliable D call. V shed 0 bases and J shed 0 bases, with 8 bases lying between them. In germline, CDR1 is SGHTA, CDR2 FQGTGA. The CDR3 extends over 15 amino acids.

V and J are TRBV7-8 and TRBJ1-1; maybe TRBD1 (6 bases). Germline CDR1 reads SGHVS; CDR2 reads FQNEAQ. The germline V and J ends were trimmed by 2 bases and 7 bases, with 14 bases remaining between them. CDR3 size: 14 residues. The chain's CDR3 is CASSLYGGGGEAFF. DNA of the CDR3: TGTGCCAGCAGCTTATATGGAGGGGGAGGTGAAGCTTTCTTT.

Comments on this clone: Additional DNA sequences in this sample encode the identical CDR3. The chain's CDR3 is CASSLGPGMNTEAFF. The CDR3 coding sequence is TGTGCCAGCAGCTTAGGTCCTGGCATGAACACTGAAGCTTTCTTT. The genes are TRBV11-2 and TRBJ1-1; no firm D call. V gave up 1 base and J gave up 0 bases, with 9 bases separating them. Germline V gene data show CDR1 as SGHAT and CDR2 as FQNNGV. This CDR3 spans 15 amino acids. The complete variable domain, with remaining parts taken from reference TRBV11-2 and TRBJ1-1, reads EAGVAQSPRYKIIEKRQSVAFWCNPISGHATLYWYQQILGQGPKLLIQFQNNGVVDDSQLPKDRFSAERLKGVDSTLKIQPAKLEDSAVYLCASSLGPGMNTEAFFGQGTRLTVV.

The chain is built from TRBV14 and TRBJ2-2, with D uncertain. The CDR3 totals 15 residues. Trimming pared 4 bases from V and 3 bases from J, leaving 12 bases between. Germline CDR1 and CDR2: SGHDN and FVKESK. In DNA, the CDR3 is TGTGCCAGCAGCCGGAAGGGCTTCTACACCGGGGAGCTGTTTTTT. This translates into CASSRKGFYTGELFF.

This clone is a singleton in its sample. V gene TRBV18 combines with J gene TRBJ2-7; weak D call: TRBD2 (5 bases). The V and J ends lost 3 bases and 0 bases respectively, with 15 bases between them. Germline V CDR1 and CDR2: KGHSH, LQKENI. The CDR3 has 16 amino acids. CDR3 sequence (DNA): TGTGCCAGCTCACCGTCGGAGACTATTAGCTCCTACGAGCAGTACTTC. It encodes CASSPSETISSYEQYF. Combining the CDR3 with reference TRBV18 and TRBJ2-7 gives the whole variable domain NAGVMQNPRHLVRRRGQEARLRCSPMKGHSHVYWYRQLPEEGLKFMVYLQKENIIDESGMPKERFSAEFPKEGPSILRIQQVVRGDSAAYFCASSPSETISSYEQYFGPGTRLTVT.

This chain uses TRBV29-1 with TRBJ1-2; possible D gene TRBD1, 6 bases. The ends were cut back, 6 bases at V and 9 bases at J, with 23 bases in the middle. The germline gives CDR1 SQVTM, CDR2 ANQGSEA. The CDR3 consists of 14 residues. The CDR3 nucleotides are TGCAGCGTCGCAAAGGACAGACCCCTAGAGAGCTACACCTTC. Translating gives CSVAKDRPLESYTF. The complete variable domain, with remaining parts taken from reference TRBV29-1 and TRBJ1-2, reads SAVISQKPSRDICQRGTSLTIQCQVDSQVTMMFWYRQQPGQSLTLIATANQGSEATYESGFVIDKFPISRPNLTFSTLTVSNMSPEDSSIYLCSVAKDRPLESYTFGSGTRLTVV.

This rearrangement joins TRBV9 to TRBJ1-2, with TRBD1 matching over 7 bases. Germline loops: CDR1 SGDLS, CDR2 YYNGEE. The V segment lost 3 bases and the J segment 8 bases; nucleotides outside the gene matches: 13. The CDR3 has 15 residues. The CDR3 nucleotides are TGTGCCAGCAGCGCCGTACAGGGGCTTTCGGAGGGCTACACCTTC. It is translated as CASSAVQGLSEGYTF. Combining the CDR3 with reference TRBV9 and TRBJ1-2 gives the whole variable domain DSGVTQTPKHLITATGQRVTLRCSPRSGDLSVYWYQQSLDQGLQFLIQYYNGEERAKGNILERFSAQQFPDLHSELNLSSLELGDSALYFCASSAVQGLSEGYTFGSGTRLTVV.

This chain uses TRBV30 with TRBJ2-1; the D is unclear. Germline V gene data show CDR1 as GTSNPN and CDR2 as SVGIG (reference sequence). This CDR3 contains 13 residues. V lost 0 bases and J 2 bases, leaving 5 bases between the germline ends. The CDR3 is CAWSVNTYNEQFF. CDR3 nucleotides: TGTGCCTGGAGTGTTAACACCTACAATGAGCAGTTCTTC.

The chain links TRBV6-1 to TRBJ1-3; possibly TRBD1 for D (5 bases). Germline V gives CDR1 MNHNS, CDR2 SASEGT. Deletions cut 4 bases from V and 0 bases from J, with 7 bases between. The CDR3 loop spans 14 amino acids. The CDR3 DNA reads TGTGCCAGCAGTGCAGGGAGCTCTGGAAACACCATATATTTT. This gives the protein CASSAGSSGNTIYF.

To note about this clone: The identical CDR3 is also encoded by other nucleotide sequences in the sample. The chain uses TRBV19 and TRBJ2-5; D gene ambiguous. The CDR3 is 13 amino acids. Looked up from germline, CDR1 is LNHDA and CDR2 is SQIVND (reference sequence). V gave up 9 bases and J gave up 2 bases, with 13 bases separating them. Here the CDR3 reads CASSPEWQETQYF. DNA of the CDR3: TGTGCCAGCAGTCCGGAGTGGCAAGAGACCCAGTACTTC. Full variable domain (rest looked up from reference TRBV19 and TRBJ2-5): DGGITQSPKYLFRKEGQNVTLSCEQNLNHDAMYWYRQDPGQGLRLIYYSQIVNDFQKGDIAEGYSVSREKKESFPLTVTSAQKNPTAFYLCASSPEWQETQYFGPGTRLLVL.

As for this clone: Other DNA sequences from this sample encode an identical CDR3 as well. The chain has TRBV30 and TRBJ2-7, with unresolved D. Germline V gene data show CDR1 as GTSNPN and CDR2 as SVGIG (reference sequence). The germline V and J ends were trimmed by 2 bases and 1 base, with 3 bases remaining between them. The CDR3 sequence is 11 residues long. The CDR3 here is CAWSRSYEQYF. CDR3 coding DNA: TGTGCCTGGAGTAGGTCCTACGAGCAGTACTTC.

The chain links TRBV6-1 to TRBJ2-7; 10 nucleotides match TRBD1. Per germline, CDR1 MNHNS and CDR2 SASEGT. The CDR3 runs 15 residues. V was clipped by 1 base and J by 1 base; unmatched bases: 1. The DNA for the CDR3 is TGTGCCAGCAGTGAAGGGACAGGGGGGTCCTACGAGCAGTACTTC. Protein sequence: CASSEGTGGSYEQYF.

The J gene is TRBJ2-1, the V gene TRBV19; TRBD2 is a possible D gene (6 bases). This CDR3 has 16 amino acids. The germline V gene has CDR1 LNHDA and CDR2 SQIVND (reference sequence). The V and J ends lost 1 base and 4 bases respectively, with 14 bases between them. The CDR3 bases are TGTGCCAGTAGTATAGGAAGCGGGTGGACTTACAATGAGCAGTTCTTC. It translates to CASSIGSGWTYNEQFF.

The chain carries TRBV4-2 and TRBJ2-7; 15 nucleotides line up with TRBD2. This CDR3 spans 19 amino acids. Germline trimming cut 4 bases from V and 1 base from J; bases unmatched to any gene: 11. Germline V gives CDR1 LGHNA, CDR2 YNFKEQ. The DNA of the CDR3 is TGTGCCAGCAGCCGTGGACTAGCGGGAGGGGGAGCCTTATCCTACGAGCAGTACTTC. Protein: CASSRGLAGGGALSYEQYF.

The gene calls are TRBV12-5 and TRBJ1-4; no definite D call. V was clipped by 5 bases and J by 3 bases, with 13 bases between them. The CDR3 extends over 15 amino acids. Germline V gene lookup returns CDR1 LGHNT and CDR2 FRNRAP. The CDR3: CASGPGEYSNEKLFF. The CDR3 DNA sequence: TGTGCTAGTGGTCCCGGGGAGTACTCTAATGAAAAACTGTTTTTT.

Here the CDR3 reads CASSQILLAGGRDEQFF. As DNA, the CDR3 is TGCGCCAGCAGCCAAATCTTACTAGCGGGGGGCAGGGATGAGCAGTTCTTC. V and J are TRBV4-1 and TRBJ2-1, with TRBD2 matching 12 bases. The CDR3 totals 17 residues. Trimming cost V 2 bases and J 8 bases; bases outside gene matches: 10. The germline V gene encodes CDR1 MGHRA and CDR2 YSYEKL.